These T cell receptor beta chains were read from a single sample in a study of blood T cells in healthy people across ages. From the 5' RACE reads, TCRdb called clonotypes with MiXCR, one entry per CDR3 protein. The data show some 760,000 distinct CDR3 sequences, around 25% seen once. These same data were also listed under a study on T cells of mothers and their children.

The sequenced material came from blood. The receptors were sampled from a boy between 10 and 17 years old in good health. CDR3s include the opening cysteine and the closing phenylalanine or tryptophan. A D gene is named only where the DNA matches it firmly. Rows may omit the clone size; those that give it use once, few, many or a size class.

TGTGCCAGCAGCTTAGGGAACCGGGACAGGGCCCAAGAGACCCAGTACTTC	CASSLGNRDRAQETQYF	TRBV7-9	TRBD1	TRBJ2-5	few
TGTGCCAGCACTTCGGACAGGGCTCAGACCCAGTACTTC	CASTSDRAQTQYF	TRBV12-3/TRBV12-4	TRBD1	TRBJ2-5	NA
TGCGCCAGCAGCCCCATGGCGGGGGCGCGCGGGATGAACACTGAAGCTTTCTTT	CASSPMAGARGMNTEAFF	TRBV5-1	NA	TRBJ1-1	many
TGCGCCAGCAGCTTGGGAATCGGTAGCTCCTACAATGAGCAGTTCTTC	CASSLGIGSSYNEQFF	TRBV5-1	NA	TRBJ2-1	NA
TGTGCCAGCTCGGCCGGGACAGGCTCCGGAAAACTGTTTTTT	CASSAGTGSGKLFF	TRBV2	TRBD1	TRBJ1-4	NA
TGTGCCACCAGCACCGAACGTATTTGGGACGCTTTCTTT	CATSTERIWDAFF	TRBV15	NA	TRBJ1-1	few
TGTGCCAGCCACCTTACAGGTACCACAGATACGCAGTATTTT	CASHLTGTTDTQYF	TRBV12-3/TRBV12-4	NA	TRBJ2-3	NA
TGTGCCAGCAGTTACTCGATGACGGCCAACTATGGCTACACCTTC	CASSYSMTANYGYTF	TRBV6-5	NA	TRBJ1-2	NA
TGTGCCAGCAGCTTAGTCCAGGGGGCCCCCTACGAGCAGTACTTC	CASSLVQGAPYEQYF	TRBV7-2	TRBD1	TRBJ2-7	few
TGCGCCAGCAGCTTGGTGTCGGGAGCGGCCTACGAGCAGTACTTC	CASSLVSGAAYEQYF	TRBV5-1	NA	TRBJ2-7	few
TGTGCCAGCAGCTCGTGGACTAGGGACCCCTACGAGCAGTACTTC	CASSSWTRDPYEQYF	TRBV5-5	TRBD2	TRBJ2-7	few
TGTGCCAGCAGCTTGCCCAGTAACAATGAGCAGTTCTTC	CASSLPSNNEQFF	TRBV5-6	NA	TRBJ2-1	NA
TGTGCCAGCAGCCCATTTCCCGGGGAGCTGTTTTTT	CASSPFPGELFF	TRBV7-2	NA	TRBJ2-2	many
TGTGCCAGCAGCCCGGGACAGGGGTCATCCTGGTATGGCTACACCTTC	CASSPGQGSSWYGYTF	TRBV12-3/TRBV12-4	TRBD1	TRBJ1-2	NA
TGTGCCACCTTCATTGGGCCGGGCCTCCAAGAGACCCAGTACTTC	CATFIGPGLQETQYF	TRBV7-8	NA	TRBJ2-5	NA
TGTGCCAGCAGCCCCCCCGACAGAGCTTACGAGCAGTACTTC	CASSPPDRAYEQYF	TRBV11-3	NA	TRBJ2-7	few
TGCGCCAGCAGCCAAGAGACCCTTTTGGGACAGCCCCAGCATTTT	CASSQETLLGQPQHF	TRBV4-3	NA	TRBJ1-5	NA
TGTGCCAGTACCCCTGTCGGGACAGGTGTCGCCTATGGCTACACCTTC	CASTPVGTGVAYGYTF	TRBV6-1	TRBD1	TRBJ1-2	few
TGTGCCAGCACTACTCTGGGGTCTGAGCAGTTCTTC	CASTTLGSEQFF	TRBV6-6	NA	TRBJ2-1	few
TGTGCCAGCAGTGTCGCAGGGGAAGTGGAAAAACTGTTTTTT	CASSVAGEVEKLFF	TRBV2	NA	TRBJ1-4	NA
TGTGCCAGCAGCCCCGCACCGGCGGGGAACACTGAAGCTTTCTTT	CASSPAPAGNTEAFF	TRBV7-2	NA	TRBJ1-1	NA
TGCAGTGCTAGAACCTCTACTCACTCTTACGAGCAGTACTTC	CSARTSTHSYEQYF	TRBV20-1	NA	TRBJ2-7	few
TGTGCCAGCAGTTACGGGGCGATAAATGAGCAGTTCTTC	CASSYGAINEQFF	TRBV6-6	NA	TRBJ2-1	few
TGTGCCAGCAGCCATCGGTTTGAGACCTACGAGCAGTACTTC	CASSHRFETYEQYF	TRBV9	NA	TRBJ2-7	NA
TGCAGTGGACAGGGGGCGCAAACCTATAATTCACCCCTCCACTTT	CSGQGAQTYNSPLHF	TRBV20-1	TRBD1	TRBJ1-6	NA
TGTGCCAGCAGCGTAGAACCTGGACTGGGATACGAGCAGTACTTC	CASSVEPGLGYEQYF	TRBV9	NA	TRBJ2-7	NA
TGTGCCACCGACTCGCCTGAAGCCAAAAACATTCAGTACTTC	CATDSPEAKNIQYF	TRBV12-3/TRBV12-4	NA	TRBJ2-4	NA
TGCGCCAGCAGCCAAGATTGGAGACAGGGACCCTACGAGCAGTACTTC	CASSQDWRQGPYEQYF	TRBV4-1	TRBD1	TRBJ2-7	few
TGCAGCGTCCCGGACTTAGCCAAAAACATTCAGTACTTC	CSVPDLAKNIQYF	TRBV29-1	NA	TRBJ2-4	NA
TGCGCCAGCAGCCCGGACGGGACCCCGGACACAGATACGCAGTATTTT	CASSPDGTPDTDTQYF	TRBV5-1	NA	TRBJ2-3	NA
TGTGCCAGCAGTTTTCCGGGTGGCGGCCGGGGGCGCGTTGGCTACACCTTC	CASSFPGGGRGRVGYTF	TRBV28	NA	TRBJ1-2	NA
TGTGCCACCAGTGATTTATCCCAGACTAGCGGGAGCACAGAGACCCAGTACTTC	CATSDLSQTSGSTETQYF	TRBV24-1	TRBD2	TRBJ2-5	NA
TGTGCCAGCAGCGTACTACCTGGCAGGGAGGGGGCAGAGACCCAGTACTTC	CASSVLPGREGAETQYF	TRBV27	NA	TRBJ2-5	NA
TGCGCCAGCAGCCCCCCGGGACAGAAGGCTTATGGCTACACCTTC	CASSPPGQKAYGYTF	TRBV4-1	TRBD1	TRBJ1-2	few
TGTGCCAGCAGTATAGGGGTTGGCTACACCTTC	CASSIGVGYTF	TRBV12-3/TRBV12-4	NA	TRBJ1-2	few
TGCAGTGCTAGAGACCCTTTCCGGGACAGTACCTACGAGCAGTACTTC	CSARDPFRDSTYEQYF	TRBV20-1	TRBD1	TRBJ2-7	NA
TGTGCCAGCAGCCCACAGGGCTCTGGGGCCAACGTCCTGACTTTC	CASSPQGSGANVLTF	TRBV7-9	NA	TRBJ2-6	many
TGTGCCAGCAGCCCTCGGCTTGGCGGGATTCAGTACTTC	CASSPRLGGIQYF	TRBV11-3	NA	TRBJ2-5	few
TGTGCTAGCACGGGGGGTGTCTACGAGCAGTACTTC	CASTGGVYEQYF	TRBV12-5	TRBD2	TRBJ2-7	NA
TGTGCCAGCAGCCTGGGACAGGGGGGCCAGCCCCAGCATTTT	CASSLGQGGQPQHF	TRBV5-1	TRBD1	TRBJ1-5	few
TGCAGCGTGGCTTATTGGGGAGGTTCCTACGAGCAGTACTTC	CSVAYWGGSYEQYF	TRBV29-1	NA	TRBJ2-7	NA
TGTGCCACCAGTCGTAACCTGGGCCCCTCAGATACGCAGTATTTT	CATSRNLGPSDTQYF	TRBV24-1	NA	TRBJ2-3	few
TGCGCCAGCAGTTTGGGCGATGACAATCAGCCCCAGCATTTT	CASSLGDDNQPQHF	TRBV5-1	NA	TRBJ1-5	NA
TGTGCCAGCAGCTACAGGGTTCCAGATACGCAGTATTTT	CASSYRVPDTQYF	TRBV3-1	NA	TRBJ2-3	NA
TGTGCCAGCAGCAAAGTCCCTCCCGGGACAAAGCACGAGCAGTACTTC	CASSKVPPGTKHEQYF	TRBV21-1	NA	TRBJ2-7	NA
TGTGCCAGCAGTTTCCTAGCGGGAGCGGGCGAGCAGTACTTC	CASSFLAGAGEQYF	TRBV27	TRBD2	TRBJ2-7	NA
TGTGCCAGCAGCGCCTCCGGGACTAGTTCCTACGAGCAGTACTTC	CASSASGTSSYEQYF	TRBV9	TRBD2	TRBJ2-7	many
TGCGCCAGCAGTGCCGATGGTGAGCAGTTCTTC	CASSADGEQFF	TRBV10-2	NA	TRBJ2-1	few
TGTGCCAGTAGTATGCCCGGGACAGGGGAAAAACTGTTTTTT	CASSMPGTGEKLFF	TRBV19	TRBD1	TRBJ1-4	NA
TGCAGTGCTCATAGCGGGGGGGCGGGCACCGGGGAGCTGTTTTTT	CSAHSGGAGTGELFF	TRBV20-1	TRBD2	TRBJ2-2	NA
TGTGCCAGCATGGGTACCCTGGCGGCCAACTACGAGCAGTACTTC	CASMGTLAANYEQYF	TRBV28	NA	TRBJ2-7	NA
TGCAGCGTTGAAGGTCGCTTAGCGGGGGGGCGTGGACCCTACGAGCAGTACTTC	CSVEGRLAGGRGPYEQYF	TRBV29-1	TRBD2	TRBJ2-7	NA
TGTGCCACCAGCGCCCGACAGGGCCTAGAGACCCAGTACTTC	CATSARQGLETQYF	TRBV15	TRBD1	TRBJ2-5	NA
TGTGCCAGCAGCCCCAGACAGGGGAGGGGCTCCTACGAGCAGTACTTC	CASSPRQGRGSYEQYF	TRBV4-2	NA	TRBJ2-7	few